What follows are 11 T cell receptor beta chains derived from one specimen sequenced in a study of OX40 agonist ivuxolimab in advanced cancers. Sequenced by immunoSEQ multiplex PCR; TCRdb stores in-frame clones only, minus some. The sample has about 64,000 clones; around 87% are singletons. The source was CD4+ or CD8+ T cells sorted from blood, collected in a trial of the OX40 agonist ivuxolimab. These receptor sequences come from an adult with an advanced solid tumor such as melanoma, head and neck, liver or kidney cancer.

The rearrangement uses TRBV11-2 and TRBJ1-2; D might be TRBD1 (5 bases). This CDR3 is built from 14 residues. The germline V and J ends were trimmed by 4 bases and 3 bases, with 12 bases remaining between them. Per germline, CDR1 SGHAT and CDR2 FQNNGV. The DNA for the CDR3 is TGTGCCAGCAGCTCATCAGGGTCTTACTATGGCTACACCTTC. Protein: CASSSSGSYYGYTF. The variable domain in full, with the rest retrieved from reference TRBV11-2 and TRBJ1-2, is EAGVAQSPRYKIIEKRQSVAFWCNPISGHATLYWYQQILGQGPKLLIQFQNNGVVDDSQLPKDRFSAERLKGVDSTLKIQPAKLEDSAVYLCASSSSGSYYGYTFGSGTRLTVV.

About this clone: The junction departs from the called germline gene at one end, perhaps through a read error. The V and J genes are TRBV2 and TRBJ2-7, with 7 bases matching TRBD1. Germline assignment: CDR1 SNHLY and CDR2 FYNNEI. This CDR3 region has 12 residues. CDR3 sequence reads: CASRGDSHFRDF. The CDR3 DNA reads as TGTGCCAGCAGGGGGGACAGCCACTTTAGGGACTTC.

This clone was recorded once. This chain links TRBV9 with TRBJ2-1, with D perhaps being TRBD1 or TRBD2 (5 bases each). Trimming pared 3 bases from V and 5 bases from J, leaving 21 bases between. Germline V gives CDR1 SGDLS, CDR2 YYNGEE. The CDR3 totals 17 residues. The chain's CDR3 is CASSARPRGRINNEQFF. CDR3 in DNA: TGTGCCAGCAGCGCCAGACCACGGGGCCGTATTAACAATGAGCAGTTCTTC.

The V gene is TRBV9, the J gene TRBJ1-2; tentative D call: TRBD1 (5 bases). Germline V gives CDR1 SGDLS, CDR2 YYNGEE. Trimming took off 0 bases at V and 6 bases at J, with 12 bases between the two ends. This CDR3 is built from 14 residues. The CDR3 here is CASSVDGQGDGYTF. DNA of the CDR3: TGTGCCAGCAGCGTAGACGGGCAGGGCGATGGCTACACCTTC.

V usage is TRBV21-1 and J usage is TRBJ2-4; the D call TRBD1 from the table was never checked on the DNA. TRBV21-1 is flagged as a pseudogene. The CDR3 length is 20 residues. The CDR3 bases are TGTGCCAGCAGCAAAGGGGCGGGACAGTCCTCTGCGGGGGCCAAAAACATTCAGTACTTC. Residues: CASSKGAGQSSAGAKNIQYF.

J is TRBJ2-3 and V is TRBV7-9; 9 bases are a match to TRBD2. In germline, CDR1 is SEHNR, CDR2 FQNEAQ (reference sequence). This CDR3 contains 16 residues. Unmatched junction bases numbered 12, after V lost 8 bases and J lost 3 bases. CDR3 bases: TGTGCCAGCTACTATCGGTCCAGCGGGGGGACAGATACGCAGTATTTT. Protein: CASYYRSSGGTDTQYF.

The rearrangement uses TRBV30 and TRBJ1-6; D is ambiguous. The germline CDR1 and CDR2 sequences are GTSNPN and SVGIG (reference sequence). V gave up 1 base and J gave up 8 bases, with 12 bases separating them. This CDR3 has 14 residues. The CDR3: CAWSEGFGDSPLHF. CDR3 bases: TGTGCCTGGAGTGAAGGCTTCGGGGATTCACCCCTCCACTTT.

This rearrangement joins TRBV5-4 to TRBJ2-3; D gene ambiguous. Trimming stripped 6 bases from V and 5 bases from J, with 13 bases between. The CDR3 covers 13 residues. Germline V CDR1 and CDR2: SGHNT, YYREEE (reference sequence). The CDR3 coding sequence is TGTGCCAGCACCTCACCCCTTATAGATACGCAGTATTTT. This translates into CASTSPLIDTQYF.

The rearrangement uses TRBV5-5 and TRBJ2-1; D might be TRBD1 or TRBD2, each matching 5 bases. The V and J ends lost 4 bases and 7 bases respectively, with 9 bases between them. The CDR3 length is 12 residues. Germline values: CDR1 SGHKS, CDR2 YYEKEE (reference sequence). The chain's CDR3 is CASSGWGNEQFF. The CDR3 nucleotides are TGTGCCAGCAGCGGCTGGGGGAATGAGCAGTTCTTC.

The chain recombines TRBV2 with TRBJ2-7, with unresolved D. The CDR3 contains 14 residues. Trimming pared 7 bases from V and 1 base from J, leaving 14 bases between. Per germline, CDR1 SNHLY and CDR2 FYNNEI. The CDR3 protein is CASIQRSYSYEQYF. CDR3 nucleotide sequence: TGTGCCAGCATTCAACGCAGCTATTCCTACGAGCAGTACTTC.

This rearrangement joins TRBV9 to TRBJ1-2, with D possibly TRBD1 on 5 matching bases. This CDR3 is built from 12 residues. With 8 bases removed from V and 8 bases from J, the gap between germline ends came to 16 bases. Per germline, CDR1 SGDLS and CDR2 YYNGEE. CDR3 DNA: TGTGCCAGTACAGCTGGGGGACGGGGCTACACCTTC. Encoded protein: CASTAGGRGYTF.